Following are 30 T cell receptor beta chains from one sample sequenced in a study of human T cells and chemical hapten exposure. Time point: healthy volunteer bleed at 6 weeks. Unfractionated whole blood yielded total RNA. TCRdb independently ran MiXCR on the RACE reads; one entry per CDR3 protein. The sample lists around 80,000 distinct CDR3 sequences, over 7% seen once, with 1.5% to 1.7% in the top ten. Specimen: whole blood. The receptors were sampled from a male donor in good health. Some clones in this sample may be carry-over from other donors' samples.

This clonotype came up a few times. The chain uses TRBV29-1 and TRBJ1-1, with D maybe TRBD1 (6 bases). The CDR3 loop spans 14 amino acids. The germline V gene encodes CDR1 SQVTM and CDR2 ANQGSEA. V was clipped by 7 bases and J by 4 bases, with 19 bases between them. The CDR3 DNA follows: TGCAGCGCCGGGGGGCGGGAGGGGAGCACTGAAGCTTTCTTT. The encoded protein is CSAGGREGSTEAFF.

This clonotype was seen only a few times. The V gene is TRBV19, the J gene TRBJ2-5; 7 bases are a match to TRBD1. CDR3 length equals 14 residues. The germline V gene encodes CDR1 LNHDA and CDR2 SQIVND (reference sequence). With 6 bases clipped from V and 5 bases from J, the junction kept 9 bases outside the gene matches. The chain's CDR3 is CASSSGQAGETQYF. CDR3 nucleotide sequence: TGTGCCAGTAGCTCCGGACAGGCTGGGGAGACCCAGTACTTC.

This clonotype was seen a handful of times. V usage is TRBV29-1 and J usage is TRBJ2-5; perhaps TRBD1 as D (6 bases). CDR3 size: 14 residues. CDR1 and CDR2 (germline): SQVTM, ANQGSEA. V lost 4 bases, J lost 5 bases, and 17 bases lay in between. CDR3 sequence (DNA): TGCAGCGTTGCGCCAGGGGTCACGGTTGAGACCCAGTACTTC. This translates into CSVAPGVTVETQYF. Looking up the rest from reference TRBV29-1 and TRBJ2-5 gives the full variable domain: SAVISQKPSRDICQRGTSLTIQCQVDSQVTMMFWYRQQPGQSLTLIATANQGSEATYESGFVIDKFPISRPNLTFSTLTVSNMSPEDSSIYLCSVAPGVTVETQYFGPGTRLLVL.

This clonotype has a handful of counts. The chain combines TRBV6-1 with TRBJ2-7, with TRBD1 matching 7 bases. V shed 5 bases and J 0 bases; nucleotides not matched to a gene: 4. Germline CDR1 and CDR2: MNHNS and SASEGT. This CDR3 comprises 14 residues. The CDR3 region is CASSPGQISYEQYF. The DNA for the CDR3 is TGTGCCAGCAGTCCGGGACAGATCTCCTACGAGCAGTACTTC.

This clonotype has more than one count but fewer than ten. The gene calls are TRBV5-1 and TRBJ2-5; 12 bases are shared with TRBD2. V lost 3 bases to trimming and J lost 1 base; unmatched junction nucleotides: 1. Germline loops: CDR1 SGHRS, CDR2 YFSETQ. This CDR3 is 15 amino acids long. The CDR3 sequence: CASSWGLAGQETQYF. CDR3 DNA sequence: TGCGCCAGCAGCTGGGGACTAGCGGGCCAAGAGACCCAGTACTTC.

The rearrangement links TRBV10-3 to TRBJ2-2; D is possibly TRBD1 or TRBD2 (6 bases each). Germline CDR1 reads ENHRY; CDR2 reads SYGVKD. This CDR3 is built from 13 residues. The V end lost 4 bases, the J end lost 6 bases, and 9 bases lay between the germline ends. CDR3: CAISGGGPGELFF. In DNA form, the CDR3 reads TGTGCCATCAGTGGAGGGGGGCCCGGGGAGCTGTTTTTT.

There are a few counts of this clonotype. The chain is built from TRBV11-2 and TRBJ2-5, with TRBD2 identical over 8 bases. The CDR3 totals 14 residues. Germline assignment: CDR1 SGHAT and CDR2 FQNNGV. V shed 5 bases, J shed 2 bases, and the junction held 4 bases outside the gene matches. CDR3 sequence reads: CASSPGLAQETQYF. The CDR3 nucleotides read TGTGCCAGCAGCCCCGGACTAGCTCAAGAGACCCAGTACTTC.

This clonotype was detected a few times. The V call is TRBV6-2 or TRBV6-3, the J call TRBJ1-1; no clear D. The CDR3 runs to 13 residues. From germline, CDR1 is MNHEY and CDR2 SVGEGT. Trimming took 6 bases from V and 3 from J, leaving 11 bases between them. CDR3 sequence reads: CASSPGRYTEAFF. As DNA, the CDR3 is TGTGCCAGCAGCCCTGGACGGTACACTGAAGCTTTCTTT.

This clonotype was seen more than once but under ten times. The chain recombines TRBV12-3 or TRBV12-4 with TRBJ2-3, with 10 bases that match TRBD2. The CDR3 contains 17 residues. With V trimmed by 2 bases and J by 0 bases, 5 bases remained unmatched. The CDR3 DNA follows: TGTGCCAGCAGTTTAAGGCTAGCGGGAGTAAGCACAGATACGCAGTATTTT. This gives the protein CASSLRLAGVSTDTQYF.

This clonotype was picked up many times. The rearrangement links TRBV25-1 to TRBJ1-5; 9 bases are shared with TRBD1. Trimming cost V 6 bases and J 1 base; bases outside gene matches: 1. The length of the CDR3 is 14 residues. Germline V lookup: CDR1 MGHDK, CDR2 SYGVNS. As DNA, the CDR3 is TGTGCCAGCAGCGGACAGGGGAGCAATCAGCCCCAGCATTTT. It translates to CASSGQGSNQPQHF.

This clonotype showed up many times. V gene TRBV12-3 or TRBV12-4 combines with J gene TRBJ2-1; D unresolved. V lost 5 bases and J 5 bases, leaving 16 bases between the germline ends. The CDR3 is 15 amino acids. In DNA form, the CDR3 reads TGTGCCAGCAGTCCCGACGGCCCTTCCCACAATGAGCAGTTCTTC. Translating it yields CASSPDGPSHNEQFF.

This clonotype was observed a handful of times. V usage is TRBV11-2 and J usage is TRBJ2-3; D may be TRBD1 or TRBD2 (5 bases each). The CDR3 runs to 15 residues. The germline CDR1 and CDR2 sequences are SGHAT and FQNNGV. V was pared by 5 bases and J by 1 base, with 13 bases between. Written as DNA, the CDR3 is TGTGCCAGCAGCCCGGGGACGGCAGGCACAGATACGCAGTATTTT. Amino acids: CASSPGTAGTDTQYF. The variable domain in full, with the rest retrieved from reference TRBV11-2 and TRBJ2-3, is EAGVAQSPRYKIIEKRQSVAFWCNPISGHATLYWYQQILGQGPKLLIQFQNNGVVDDSQLPKDRFSAERLKGVDSTLKIQPAKLEDSAVYLCASSPGTAGTDTQYFGPGTRLTVL.

The chain employs TRBV6-6 and TRBJ2-1, with D tentatively TRBD2 (6 bases). This CDR3 spans 19 amino acids. The V end lost 2 bases, the J end lost 1 base, and 21 bases lay between the germline ends. The germline V gene encodes CDR1 MNHNY and CDR2 SVGAGI (reference sequence). Written as DNA, the CDR3 is TGTGCCAGCAGTTACCCCGGTCAGCCTAGCGAGGATTCCTACAATGAGCAGTTCTTC. Protein product: CASSYPGQPSEDSYNEQFF.

This clonotype was seen at least ten times. The rearrangement joins TRBV5-6 to TRBJ2-2; no clear D. The germline V and J ends were trimmed by 4 bases and 7 bases, with 17 bases remaining between them. CDR3 length equals 15 residues. Germline V gene data show CDR1 as SGHDT and CDR2 as YYEEEE. The CDR3: CASSPRGYNFGELFF. The DNA for the CDR3 is TGTGCCAGCAGCCCCCGCGGCTATAACTTCGGGGAGCTGTTTTTT. Based on the CDR3 plus reference TRBV5-6 and TRBJ2-2, the full variable domain is DAGVTQSPTHLIKTRGQQVTLRCSPKSGHDTVSWYQQALGQGPQFIFQYYEEEERQRGNFPDRFSGHQFPNYSSELNVNALLLGDSALYLCASSPRGYNFGELFFGEGSRLTVL.

This clonotype was detected many times. The chain has TRBV5-1 and TRBJ1-2, with unresolved D. Looked up from germline, CDR1 is SGHRS and CDR2 is YFSETQ. The CDR3 is 15 residues long. V shed 1 base and J shed 4 bases, with 14 bases lying between them. The CDR3 bases are TGCGCCAGCAGCTTGTTGTCAGCCGGGCTCTATGGCTACACCTTC. Protein: CASSLLSAGLYGYTF.

This clonotype was detected only a few times. The chain recombines TRBV18 with TRBJ2-3, with D perhaps matching TRBD2 (6 bases). Trimming took 3 bases from V and 3 from J, leaving 13 bases between them. Germline V gene sequence: CDR1 KGHSH, CDR2 LQKENI. This CDR3 has 15 amino acids. The CDR3 nucleotides read TGTGCCAGCTCACCGGAGGGGTTGTGGACAGATACGCAGTATTTT. This sequence encodes CASSPEGLWTDTQYF.

This clonotype was seen only a few times. The V call is TRBV5-1, the J call TRBJ2-7, with 7 bases fitting TRBD1. The V gene's germline CDR1 is SGHRS and CDR2 YFSETQ. V lost 1 base and J lost 2; bases outside the gene matches: 9. The CDR3 length is 16 residues. For the CDR3, the DNA is TGCGCCAGCAGCTTGTGCTGCACAGGGGTTACCTACGAGCAGTACTTC. Its translation: CASSLCCTGVTYEQYF.

The rearrangement joins TRBV7-2 to TRBJ2-4; perhaps TRBD2 as D (5 bases). This CDR3 region has 13 residues. Germline V gene sequence: CDR1 SGHTA, CDR2 FQGNSA. V was shortened by 2 bases and J by 7 bases, with 9 bases between the two germline ends. DNA of the CDR3: TGTGCCAGCAGCTTATCTAGCTTCAACATTCAGTACTTC. Translation gives CASSLSSFNIQYF. The full variable domain, completed using reference TRBV7-2 and TRBJ2-4, is GAGVSQSPSNKVTEKGKDVELRCDPISGHTALYWYRQSLGQGLEFLIYFQGNSAPDKSGLPSDRFSAERTGGSVSTLTIQRTQQEDSAVYLCASSLSSFNIQYFGAGTRLSVL.

This clonotype was observed a few times. The chain joins TRBV12-3 or TRBV12-4 to TRBJ2-1, with 15 bases aligning to TRBD2. This CDR3 region has 16 residues. The ends lost 5 bases at V and 9 bases at J; junction bases unmatched: 8. Written as DNA, the CDR3 is TGTGCCAGCAGTCAGGGACTAGCGGGGGGTCGGGGTGAGCAGTTCTTC. Protein product: CASSQGLAGGRGEQFF.

This clonotype was detected a few times. The chain employs TRBV6-6 and TRBJ2-5; 7 bases line up with TRBD1. This CDR3 has 14 residues. CDR1 is MNHNY and CDR2 is SVGAGI in the germline V gene (reference sequence). Trimming removed 2 bases from V and 2 bases from J; junction bases left unmatched: 2. DNA of the CDR3: TGTGCCAGCAGTTACACGGACAGGCAAGAGACCCAGTACTTC. Residues: CASSYTDRQETQYF.

This clonotype was counted at least ten times. J is TRBJ2-3 and V is TRBV5-4; D call uncertain. This CDR3 comprises 14 residues. CDR1 and CDR2 from the germline V gene are SGHNT and YYREEE (reference sequence). Trimming shortened V by 1 base and J by 1 base, and 7 bases separated the two germline ends. The CDR3 here is CASSLISGTDTQYF. The CDR3 DNA reads as TGTGCCAGCAGCTTGATTTCTGGCACAGATACGCAGTATTTT.

This clonotype has only a few counts. V and J are TRBV27 and TRBJ1-5, with unresolved D. V was clipped by 4 bases and J by 5 bases, with 9 bases between them. Looked up from germline, CDR1 is MNHEY and CDR2 is SMNVEV (reference sequence). This CDR3 is built from 13 residues. CDR3 DNA sequence: TGTGCCAGCAGTTCTGCCCTCGATCAGCCCCAGCATTTT. It translates to CASSSALDQPQHF.

This clonotype was seen a handful of times. The chain couples TRBV9 to TRBJ1-1; D gene unclear. This CDR3 comprises 14 residues. Deletions cut 0 bases from V and 3 bases from J, with 9 bases between. The germline V gene has CDR1 SGDLS and CDR2 YYNGEE. The CDR3 DNA sequence: TGTGCCAGCAGCGTAGACAGCCGAGACACTGAAGCTTTCTTT. Translated, it gives CASSVDSRDTEAFF.

This clonotype has only a few counts. The chain links TRBV7-6 to TRBJ1-1; D perhaps matches TRBD1 (6 bases). The CDR3 is 15 residues long. V gave up 1 base and J gave up 1 base, with 10 bases separating them. Germline values: CDR1 SGHVS, CDR2 FNYEAQ. The CDR3 here is CASSLGGAPNTEAFF. The CDR3 coding sequence is TGTGCCAGCAGCTTAGGGGGGGCGCCGAACACTGAAGCTTTCTTT. The variable domain in full, with the rest retrieved from reference TRBV7-6 and TRBJ1-1, is GAGVSQSPRYKVTKRGQDVALRCDPISGHVSLYWYRQALGQGPEFLTYFNYEAQQDKSGLPNDRFSAERPEGSISTLTIQRTEQRDSAMYRCASSLGGAPNTEAFFGQGTRLTVV.

In this sample, this clonotype turned up a few times. This chain joins TRBV7-9 and TRBJ1-1; D unclear. This CDR3 contains 14 residues. Per the germline V gene, CDR1 is SEHNR and CDR2 is FQNEAQ (reference sequence). With 3 bases removed from V and 8 bases from J, the gap between germline ends came to 16 bases. The CDR3: CASSFRQIISEAFF. The CDR3 coding sequence is TGTGCCAGCAGCTTCCGGCAGATCATATCAGAAGCTTTCTTT.

This chain uses TRBV29-1 with TRBJ2-7; D perhaps matches TRBD2 (6 bases). Trimming pared 6 bases from V and 2 bases from J, leaving 14 bases between. Germline V gene data show CDR1 as SQVTM and CDR2 as ANQGSEA. This CDR3 has 13 amino acids. CDR3 sequence: CSVGLTQTYEQYF. CDR3 nucleotides: TGCAGCGTGGGACTGACCCAGACCTACGAGCAGTACTTC.

This clonotype has a handful of counts. V usage is TRBV4-3 and J usage is TRBJ1-1; 9 nucleotides line up with TRBD1. The CDR3 sequence is 13 residues long. J gave up 4 bases and V 6 bases, and 3 bases lay outside the gene matches. Germline V gene data show CDR1 as LGHNA and CDR2 as YSLEER. The CDR3, as DNA: TGCGCCAGCAGGGACAGGGGCGGCACTGAAGCTTTCTTT. Protein sequence: CASRDRGGTEAFF.

In its sample, this clonotype was seen a few times. The chain uses TRBV2 and TRBJ1-4, with D tentatively TRBD1 (5 bases). V lost 5 bases and J lost 5, with 15 bases in between. This CDR3 spans 15 amino acids. Germline CDR1 is SNHLY and CDR2 is FYNNEI. CDR3 in amino acids: CASSSWGDGNEKLFF. DNA of the CDR3: TGTGCCAGCAGTTCCTGGGGGGACGGGAATGAAAAACTGTTTTTT.

This clonotype was recorded at least ten times. V and J are TRBV6-2 or TRBV6-3 and TRBJ1-1, with D uncertain. With 6 bases removed from V and 7 bases from J, the gap between germline ends came to 12 bases. The CDR3 is made up of 12 amino acids. CDR1 is MNHEY, CDR2 SVGEGT, per germline. The CDR3 loop is CASSSEGREAFF. The CDR3 DNA sequence: TGTGCCAGCAGCTCGGAGGGTCGTGAAGCTTTCTTT.

The chain joins TRBV12-3 or TRBV12-4 to TRBJ2-1; TRBD2 matches at 7 bases. This CDR3 has 18 amino acids. J was trimmed by 0 bases and V by 5 bases; bases with no gene match: 13. The chain's CDR3 is CASSPYIPSGRSYNEQFF. The DNA for the CDR3 is TGTGCCAGCAGTCCTTATATCCCTAGCGGCCGCTCCTACAATGAGCAGTTCTTC.